This T cell receptor beta chain was profiled in a study of shared clonotypes between healthy human individuals. Notes on the study in general: Represented diversity, genetic and exposure-history alike, was limited by few donors.

Germline CDR1 and CDR2: SGHRS and YFSETQ. The ends were cut back, 0 bases at V and 1 base at J, with 7 bases in the middle. The CDR3 totals 14 residues. Original processing methods: ImmunoSEQ sequences covered only the junction and lacked quality scores; filtering therefore differed. TCRdb keeps only in-frame clones here, not all; method: immunoSEQ multiplex PCR. That table supplies the V and J calls and clone size; D and trimming were determined from the DNA. The sample carries around 500,000 clones, over 65% recorded once. With regard to this clone: Its antigen is not identified. Distinct nucleotide sequences in the sample also encode this CDR3.

Sample: PBMCs. This receptor was identified in a middle-aged woman in good health. Some clones in this sample may be carry-over from other donors' samples. This chain joins TRBV5-1 and TRBJ1-1; D is ambiguous. The CDR3 nucleotides are TGCGCCAGCAGCTTGGATCGACCGAACACTGAAGCTTTCTTT. Translation gives CASSLDRPNTEAFF.